Listed below are T cell receptor beta chains from one sample, sequenced in a study of shared clonotypes between healthy human individuals. Some clones are missing from TCRdb's copy, which holds only in-frame ones; the method was immunoSEQ multiplex PCR. The sample shows approximately 2.1 million clones, 85% to 95% of them seen only once. Sequences were obtained from naive CD4+ T cells from PBMCs. Receptor source: a man aged 18 to 29 in good health. Some clones in this sample may be carry-over from other donors' samples. The CDR3 runs from the conserved cysteine through the conserved F or W. The D gene is left open where the match is weak. The size of a clone is reported for some rows only, either as once, few or many, or as a class for expanded clones.

v_gene	d_gene	j_gene	abundance	CDR3nt	CDR3aa
TRBV19	TRBD2	TRBJ2-3	-	TGTGCCAGTAGTCGCGGGGGACTAGCGGGAGGTGGGACAGATACGCAGTATTTT	CASSRGGLAGGGTDTQYF
TRBV28	-	TRBJ1-6	once	TGTGCCAGCAGTCGCCCGGGGAGCTCCTATAATTCACCCCTCCACTTT	CASSRPGSSYNSPLHF
TRBV18	-	TRBJ2-4	-	TGTGCCAGCTCACCACCGCAGCTATTAGCCAAAAACATTCAGTACTTC	CASSPPQLLAKNIQYF
TRBV2	-	TRBJ2-6	-	TGTGCCAGCACTAGGGGGTTGAGCTCTGGGGCCAACGTCCTGACTTTC	CASTRGLSSGANVLTF
TRBV5-1	TRBD2	TRBJ2-1	-	TGCGCCAGCAGCTTGGTGACCGGGAGGGCCCCCTACAATGAGCAGTTCTTC	CASSLVTGRAPYNEQFF
TRBV30	TRBD1	TRBJ1-6	-	TGTGCCTGGAGTGTCGGACAGGGTGCCTCACCCCTCCACTTT	CAWSVGQGASPLHF
TRBV5-8	TRBD1	TRBJ2-1	-	TGTGCCAGCAGCCCACAGGGGGCCAGGAATGAGCAGTTCTTC	CASSPQGARNEQFF
TRBV16	-	TRBJ2-1	-	TGTGCCAGCAGCCGAAGTTCCCCAAAGAGCGGCGGCAATGAGCAGTTCTTC	CASSRSSPKSGGNEQFF
TRBV9	-	TRBJ2-1	-	TGTGCCAGCAGCTTAACACCTAGCTCCTACAATGAGCAGTTCTTC	CASSLTPSSYNEQFF
TRBV7-3	-	TRBJ2-5	-	TGTGCCAGCAGCTTACTTGGGGAGACCCAGTACTTC	CASSLLGETQYF
TRBV7-3	TRBD2	TRBJ2-1	-	TGTGCCAGCAGCTTAACCCCGGGACTAGCGGGAGTCGATGAGCAGTTCTTC	CASSLTPGLAGVDEQFF
TRBV4-1	-	TRBJ2-5	-	TGCGCCAGCAGCCAAGTTCCACTTGAGACTGAAGGCCAAGAGACCCAGTACTTC	CASSQVPLETEGQETQYF
TRBV15	-	TRBJ2-7	-	TGTGCCACCAGCAGAGGGACGGATCAATACTACGAGCAGTACTTC	CATSRGTDQYYEQYF
TRBV28	-	TRBJ2-3	-	TGTGCCAGCTCCCCGGGCCTCACAGATACGCAGTATTTT	CASSPGLTDTQYF
TRBV7-2	TRBD1	TRBJ2-7	-	TGTGCCAGCAGCCGTCGACAGGGAATCTACGAGCAGTACTTC	CASSRRQGIYEQYF
TRBV10-3	TRBD2	TRBJ2-2	-	TGTGCCATCAGTGAGGCTACTAGCGGCTACCAGAAGAAGGGGGAGCTGTTTTTT	CAISEATSGYQKKGELFF
TRBV28	TRBD1	TRBJ2-7	-	TGTGCCAGCACCGGATACGACAGGGTTACCTTC	CASTGYDRVTF
TRBV19	TRBD1	TRBJ1-5	-	TGTGCCAGTTGGGACAGAATGCAGCCCCAGCATTTT	CASWDRMQPQHF
TRBV28	TRBD1	TRBJ1-1	-	TGTGCCAGCAGCCTTAGCAGGGGGAGAGCTTTCTTT	CASSLSRGRAFF
TRBV6-6	TRBD1	TRBJ1-5	-	TGTGCCAGCAGCTGGACAGGGAGCAATCAGCCCCAGCATTTT	CASSWTGSNQPQHF
TRBV5-1	-	TRBJ2-3	-	TGCGCCAGCAGCCGACTGGCAGGGAGGCCCACAGATACGCAGTATTTT	CASSRLAGRPTDTQYF
TRBV7-2	-	TRBJ2-5	-	TGTGCCAGCAGCCCCCGGGCAACGAGCCAAGAGACCCAGTACTTC	CASSPRATSQETQYF
TRBV7-9	-	TRBJ1-2	-	TGTGCCAGCAGCTTAGGGCAGGGAGATAACTATGGCTACACCTTC	CASSLGQGDNYGYTF
TRBV9	TRBD1	TRBJ1-2	-	TGTGCCAGCAGCCCTTCCTCGGACAGGCGTTGGGGAGGCTACACCTTC	CASSPSSDRRWGGYTF
TRBV5-4	TRBD2	TRBJ2-1	-	TGTGCCAGCAACTCCGCTAGCGGGAGGCAAGCGGAGCAGTTCTTC	CASNSASGRQAEQFF
TRBV5-4	-	TRBJ2-7	once	TGTGCCAGCAGCCCACCGTCCTCCTACGAGCAGTACTTC	CASSPPSSYEQYF
TRBV27	TRBD2	TRBJ2-1	-	TGTGCCAGCAGATCGCCCGGGACTAGCGGGACCAATGAGCAGTTCTTC	CASRSPGTSGTNEQFF
TRBV5-6	-	TRBJ2-1	-	TGTGCCAGCAGCTTGGTCTACCCGGATGATGAGCAGTTCTTC	CASSLVYPDDEQFF
TRBV27	-	TRBJ1-4	-	TGTGCCAGCAGTTCTCAGGCCGCTAATGAAAAACTGTTTTTT	CASSSQAANEKLFF
TRBV4-1	TRBD2	TRBJ2-3	-	TGCGCCAGCAGCGTCGGGACTAGCGGGAGTCGAGGGTCGGCAGATACGCAGTATTTT	CASSVGTSGSRGSADTQYF
TRBV27	TRBD1	TRBJ2-5	-	TGTGCCAGCAGTTCCTGGACAGGGGGAATAATGGGAAAAGAGACCCAGTACTTC	CASSSWTGGIMGKETQYF
TRBV2	-	TRBJ2-7	-	TGTGCCAGCAGTGAAGACAGGGAACACGAGCAGTACTTC	CASSEDREHEQYF
TRBV6-5	TRBD1	TRBJ2-7	-	TGTGCCAGCAGTTACTCGGGGACAGGGGTCTACGAGCAGTACTTC	CASSYSGTGVYEQYF
TRBV7-9	-	TRBJ2-5	-	TGTGCCAGCAGCTCCGACCCAAGAGGGGGTCTCACGTCAGAGACCCAGTACTTC	CASSSDPRGGLTSETQYF
TRBV6-7	-	TRBJ1-1	-	TGTGCCAGCAAGAAACGGGACCGGCGGGCTTTCTTT	CASKKRDRRAFF
TRBV6-1	TRBD1	TRBJ1-3	-	TGTGCCAGCAGTGAGGTAGTAGGAGGGGGCCTCGGAAACACCATATATTTT	CASSEVVGGGLGNTIYF
TRBV29-1	-	TRBJ1-2	-	TGCAGCGTTGAACCGGGACAATCCTATGGCTACACCTTC	CSVEPGQSYGYTF
TRBV5-1	TRBD1	TRBJ1-6	-	TGCGCCAGCAGCCTGGGGACAGCCGCTAATTCACCCCTCCACTTT	CASSLGTAANSPLHF
TRBV6-5	TRBD1	TRBJ2-1	-	TGTGCCAGCAGAGCCGGGACAGGGGAAAACAATGAGCAGTTCTTC	CASRAGTGENNEQFF
TRBV19	-	TRBJ2-1	-	TGTGCCAGTAGTATTTCGGGGACCTACATCAATGAGCAGTTCTTC	CASSISGTYINEQFF
TRBV28	TRBD1	TRBJ1-2	-	TGTGCCAGCAGTTCTCCAAGGACAGGGAGGTATGGCTACACCTTC	CASSSPRTGRYGYTF
TRBV6-5	-	TRBJ1-2	-	TGTGCCAGTAGAGACATCCGCTATGGCTACACCTTC	CASRDIRYGYTF
TRBV5-1	TRBD1	TRBJ1-1	-	TGCGCCAGCAGCTTGGGACAGGGTCGCACTGAAGCTTTCTTT	CASSLGQGRTEAFF
TRBV15	TRBD2	TRBJ2-5	-	TGTGCCACCAGCAGAGGGGCGGGAGGGCCCGAGACCCAGTACTTC	CATSRGAGGPETQYF
TRBV15	-	TRBJ1-2	-	TGTGCCACCAGCAGAGGAATGGGGGATACGGGCTACACCTTC	CATSRGMGDTGYTF
TRBV27	TRBD1	TRBJ2-7	-	TGTGCCAGCAGTTTATCGGGACAGGGCTACTACGAGCAGTACTTC	CASSLSGQGYYEQYF
TRBV6-5	-	TRBJ2-3	-	TGTGCCAGCAGTTATGCCAGCGGGCCCAGCACAGATACGCAGTATTTT	CASSYASGPSTDTQYF
TRBV6-1	TRBD2	TRBJ2-2	-	TGTGCCAGCAGTGAAACATTAGGGCGGGGAGGGCTCGAGCTGTTTTTT	CASSETLGRGGLELFF
TRBV18	-	TRBJ1-1	-	TGTGCCAGCTCACCACGGACGGCAGTCACTGAAGCTTTCTTT	CASSPRTAVTEAFF
TRBV19	TRBD2	TRBJ2-7	-	TGTGCCAGTAGTGCAACTAGCGGGAGCCAAAGATACGAGCAGTACTTC	CASSATSGSQRYEQYF
TRBV7-2	-	TRBJ2-6	-	TGTGCCAGCAGCTTATTTCCGTTAGGAGGGTTCGGGGCCAACGTCCTGACTTTC	CASSLFPLGGFGANVLTF
TRBV28	TRBD1	TRBJ1-2	-	TGTGCCAGCACCTACCCAGGGGGAGGGGGCTACACCTTC	CASTYPGGGGYTF
TRBV7-2	-	TRBJ2-7	-	TGTGCCAGCAGATACGGGAGGGGCGGGACAGGGAATTACGAGCAGTACTTC	CASRYGRGGTGNYEQYF
TRBV5-4	-	TRBJ2-1	-	TGTGCCAGCAGCCTTACACCGGGGGCGGGTACTTACAATGAGCAGTTCTTC	CASSLTPGAGTYNEQFF
TRBV7-2	-	TRBJ1-4	-	TGTGCCAGCAGCTTAGCTAAGCAGGGGTGGGAAAAACTGTTTTTT	CASSLAKQGWEKLFF
TRBV11-2	-	TRBJ1-4	-	TGTGCCAGCAGCTTGACCCCCCGTGAAAAACTGTTTTTT	CASSLTPREKLFF
TRBV27	-	TRBJ2-1	-	TGTGCCAGCAGTGCCCTATCATTGGGATTCTCCTACAATGAGCAGTTCTTC	CASSALSLGFSYNEQFF
TRBV6-5	TRBD1	TRBJ1-1	-	TGTGCCAGCAGGGGACAGTCAAACACTGAAGCTTTCTTT	CASRGQSNTEAFF